This entry lists 13 T cell receptor beta chains sequenced from one sample in a study of shared clonotypes between healthy human individuals. Produced via immunoSEQ multiplex PCR; TCRdb's table is partial and in-frame only. The repertoire holds hundreds of thousands of clones, with roughly 72% as singletons. The specimen was memory CD4+ T cells sorted from blood. Subset here: CD45RA-negative fraction. The receptors derive from a woman aged 30 to 39 in good health.

The J gene is TRBJ1-4, the V gene TRBV6-1, with 7 bases lining up with TRBD1. Germline V gene sequence: CDR1 MNHNS, CDR2 SASEGT. CDR3 length: 14 amino acids. V lost 2 bases, J lost 10 bases, and 7 bases stayed unmatched. This CDR3 reads CASSERTGVGKLFF. The CDR3 coding sequence is TGTGCCAGCAGTGAAAGAACAGGGGTTGGAAAACTGTTTTTT.

This rearrangement joins TRBV7-8 to TRBJ2-2, with a possible D match to TRBD2 (6 bases). This CDR3 spans 15 amino acids. V was shortened by 5 bases and J by 3 bases, with 13 bases between the two germline ends. Germline assignment: CDR1 SGHVS and CDR2 FQNEAQ. The CDR3 sequence is CASSHIGTDTGELFF. The CDR3 nucleotides are TGTGCCAGCAGCCACATCGGGACTGACACCGGGGAGCTGTTTTTT. The full variable domain, rest sourced from reference TRBV7-8 and TRBJ2-2, is GAGVSQSPRYKVAKRGQDVALRCDPISGHVSLFWYQQALGQGPEFLTYFQNEAQLDKSGLPSDRFFAERPEGSVSTLKIQRTQQEDSAVYLCASSHIGTDTGELFFGEGSRLTVL.

This clone has at least ten counts. Germline and junction disagree at one end, which may indicate a read error. The rearrangement uses TRBV7-3 and TRBJ2-2; 12 bases are a match to TRBD1. Germline CDR1 and CDR2: SGHTA and FQGTGA. The CDR3 totals 16 residues. The CDR3 DNA follows: TGTGCCAGCAGCGAGGGACAGGGGGCGAATATCCGGGGAGCTGTTTTT. Translated, it gives CASSEGQGANIRGAVF. The whole variable domain, remainder taken from reference TRBV7-3 and TRBJ2-2, is GAGVSQTPSNKVTEKGKYVELRCDPISGHTALYWYRQSLGQGPEFLIYFQGTGAADDSGLPNDRFFAVRPEGSVSTLKIQRTERGDSAVYLCASSEGQGANIRGAVFGEGSRLTVL.

V and J are TRBV11-3 and TRBJ2-7; D ambiguous. Trimming cost V 0 bases and J 6 bases, with 6 bases left between them. Germline lookup yields CDR1 SGHNT and CDR2 YENEEA. CDR3 length: 12 residues. The CDR3 DNA reads as TGTGCCAGCAGCTTAGAGGAATCCGAGCAGTACTTC. This encodes CASSLEESEQYF.

This chain uses TRBV6-1 with TRBJ1-2, with D unclear. The CDR3 is 12 amino acids. Germline CDR1 is MNHNS and CDR2 is SASEGT. V shed 5 bases and J shed 3 bases, with 7 bases lying between them. The CDR3 sequence: CASSPGYYGYTF. The CDR3 DNA is TGTGCCAGCAGTCCGGGCTACTATGGCTACACCTTC.

V is TRBV9 and J is TRBJ1-5; D is uncertain. The CDR3 contains 14 residues. The V end lost 4 bases, the J end lost 0 bases, and 8 bases lay between the germline ends. The germline CDR1 and CDR2 sequences are SGDLS and YYNGEE. The CDR3 loop is CASSTDHSNQPQHF. The CDR3 DNA follows: TGTGCCAGCAGCACGGATCATAGCAATCAGCCCCAGCATTTT.

The chain couples TRBV23-1 to TRBJ2-3; D gene unclear. TRBV23-1 is an open reading frame, and its role is uncertain. V lost 7 bases, J lost 6 bases, and 20 bases lay in between. This CDR3 region has 15 residues. The CDR3 coding sequence is TGCGCCAGCACCCGAAGTGGGTCTCAGGAGGATACGCAGTATTTT. Translation gives CASTRSGSQEDTQYF.

J is TRBJ2-3 and V is TRBV5-8; 8 positions agree with TRBD2. Per the germline V gene, CDR1 is SGHTS and CDR2 is YDEGEE. This CDR3 comprises 15 residues. The V and J ends lost 0 bases and 3 bases, in that order; junction bases with no gene match: 3. CDR3 amino acids: CASSLDTSGTDTQYF. The CDR3 DNA reads TGTGCCAGCAGCTTGGATACTAGCGGAACAGATACGCAGTATTTT.

V is TRBV9 and J is TRBJ2-1; 11 positions match TRBD2. This CDR3 has 18 amino acids. Looked up from germline, CDR1 is SGDLS and CDR2 is YYNGEE. The junction had 13 bases not matched to a gene; V was cut back by 4 bases and J by 4 bases. In nucleotides, the CDR3 is TGTGCCAGCAGCTATCCCGGGGCCGGGACTAGCGGATACAATGAGCAGTTCTTC. Residues: CASSYPGAGTSGYNEQFF.

The genes are TRBV7-6 and TRBJ2-1; 9 bases map to TRBD2. Germline CDR1 is SGHVS and CDR2 is FNYEAQ. The CDR3 is 15 amino acids. V lost 4 bases and J lost 9; bases outside the gene matches: 10. CDR3 in DNA: TGTGCCAGCAGCTCGCGACTAGCGGAGAAGGGTGAGCAGTTCTTC. Encoded protein: CASSSRLAEKGEQFF.

With regard to this clone: Other DNA sequences of this sample code for an identical CDR3. CDR3 nucleotides: TGCAGTGCTAGGTTAGAGACCCAGTACTTC. Protein sequence: CSARLETQYF. This chain uses TRBV20-1 with TRBJ2-5; D is unclear. Germline CDR1 DFQATT, CDR2 SNEGSKA (reference sequence). V was trimmed by 3 bases and J by 4 bases, leaving 3 bases between them. There are 10 residues in the CDR3.

This chain links TRBV6-5 with TRBJ1-2; D may be TRBD1 (5 bases). Trimming took 3 bases from V and 5 from J, leaving 10 bases between them. The CDR3 covers 13 residues. Germline CDR1 reads MNHEY; CDR2 reads SVGAGI. The CDR3 sequence: CASSYDRNYGYTF. The CDR3 region has the DNA TGTGCCAGCAGTTATGACAGAAATTATGGCTACACCTTC.

This clone came up once. The J gene is TRBJ2-1, the V gene TRBV11-3; no firm D call. The CDR3 is 13 amino acids. Germline CDR1 is SGHNT and CDR2 is YENEEA. V dropped 2 bases and J dropped 9 bases, with 11 bases sitting between them. The CDR3 region has the DNA TGTGCCAGCAGCTTATTTGGCGGCACTGAGCAGTTCTTC. Amino acids: CASSLFGGTEQFF.